The rows below give T cell receptor beta chains drawn from one sample of a study of cytomegalovirus exposure and HLA in healthy donors. Sequencing used immunoSEQ multiplex PCR; TCRdb keeps in-frame clones, though not all of them. The sample records under 150,000 clones, about four fifths being singletons. Sample: PBMCs. The receptors shown here come from a male donor in good health and CMV-seropositive. CDR3s include the opening cysteine and the closing phenylalanine or tryptophan. D genes are given only for firm matches. Clone size is given for some rows only: seen once, a few or many times, or a class if the clone is expanded.

clone_size j_call d_call v_call cdr3_aa cdr3_nt
- TRBJ2-7 TRBD2 TRBV11-3 CASSSRTSGFYEQYF TGTGCCAGCAGCTCAAGGACTAGCGGATTCTACGAGCAGTACTTC
- TRBJ1-5 TRBD1 TRBV2 CASSAQGARSNQPQHF TGTGCCAGCAGTGCACAGGGGGCCCGCAGCAATCAGCCCCAGCATTTT
- TRBJ2-7 - TRBV20-1 CSAAEQPEQYF TGCAGTGCCGCCGAACAGCCCGAGCAGTACTTC
- TRBJ2-1 TRBD2 TRBV6-5 CASSYGREGPGEQFF TGTGCCAGCAGTTACGGGCGGGAGGGCCCTGGTGAGCAGTTCTTC
- TRBJ1-4 - TRBV4-3 CASSQERQWGNEKLFF TGCGCCAGCAGCCAGGAGAGACAGTGGGGTAATGAAAAACTGTTTTTT
once TRBJ1-5 TRBD1 TRBV7-9 CASSPGTGIQQPQHF TGTGCCAGCAGCCCCGGGACAGGGATTCAGCAGCCCCAGCATTTT
- TRBJ2-3 - TRBV5-1 CASSSGLGDFDTQYF TGCGCCAGCAGCTCGGGGCTAGGGGACTTTGATACGCAGTATTTT
- TRBJ2-7 TRBD2 TRBV7-9 CASSFGGSSYEQYF TGTGCCAGCAGCTTCGGCGGGAGCTCCTACGAGCAGTACTTC
- TRBJ2-1 - TRBV28 CASRNLGGIVGNEQFF TGTGCCAGCAGAAACCTTGGCGGGATAGTGGGAAATGAGCAGTTCTTC
once TRBJ2-1 TRBD2 TRBV19 CASGLAGNYNEQFF TGTGCCAGTGGACTAGCGGGAAACTACAATGAGCAGTTCTTC
- TRBJ2-7 TRBD1 TRBV6-5 CAGSGTGTGNYEQYF TGTGCCGGCAGCGGCACCGGGACAGGCAACTACGAGCAGTACTTC
- TRBJ2-1 TRBD2 TRBV7-9 CSSSLARDYSGRREQFF TGTTCCAGCAGCTTAGCGAGAGATTATAGCGGGAGGCGGGAGCAGTTCTTC
- TRBJ2-1 - TRBV14 CATHGTSGEQFF TGTGCCACCCACGGAACCTCGGGTGAGCAGTTCTTC
- TRBJ2-7 - TRBV10-3 CAMTGHRGDEQYF TGTGCCATGACGGGACACCGGGGAGACGAGCAGTACTTC
once TRBJ1-1 - TRBV28 CASSPSGEGDTEAFF TGTGCCAGCAGTCCGTCGGGTGAGGGGGACACTGAAGCTTTCTTT
once TRBJ2-3 - TRBV5-8 CASSLGPSGIHTDTQYF TGTGCCAGCAGCTTGGGACCCTCCGGGATACACACAGATACGCAGTATTTT
few TRBJ2-7 - TRBV28 CASRYPRLESEQYF TGTGCCTCAAGATACCCCCGACTAGAATCCGAGCAGTACTTC
few TRBJ1-2 - TRBV25-1 CASSEAGLYGYTF TGTGCCAGCAGTGAGGCAGGCCTCTATGGCTACACCTTC